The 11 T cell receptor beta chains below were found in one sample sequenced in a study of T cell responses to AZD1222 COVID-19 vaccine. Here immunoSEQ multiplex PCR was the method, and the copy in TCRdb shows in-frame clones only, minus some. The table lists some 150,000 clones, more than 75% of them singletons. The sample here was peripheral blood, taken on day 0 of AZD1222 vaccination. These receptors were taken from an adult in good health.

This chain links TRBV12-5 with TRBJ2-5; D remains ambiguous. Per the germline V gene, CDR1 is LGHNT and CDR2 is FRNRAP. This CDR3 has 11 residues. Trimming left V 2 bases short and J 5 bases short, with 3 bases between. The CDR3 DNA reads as TGTGCTAGTGGTTTGTTTGAGACCCAGTACTTC. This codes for CASGLFETQYF.

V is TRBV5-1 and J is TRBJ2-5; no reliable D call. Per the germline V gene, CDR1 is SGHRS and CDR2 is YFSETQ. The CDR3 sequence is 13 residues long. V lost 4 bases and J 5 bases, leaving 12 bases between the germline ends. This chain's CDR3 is CASSDPPAETQYF. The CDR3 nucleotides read TGCGCCAGCAGCGACCCTCCGGCGGAGACCCAGTACTTC.

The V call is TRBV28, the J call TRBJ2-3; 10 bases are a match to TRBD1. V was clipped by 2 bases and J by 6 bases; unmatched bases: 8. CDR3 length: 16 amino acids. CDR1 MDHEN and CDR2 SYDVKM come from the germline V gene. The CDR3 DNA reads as TGTGCCAGCAGTTTAACGGGACAGGGGTATATTGATACGCAGTATTTT. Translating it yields CASSLTGQGYIDTQYF. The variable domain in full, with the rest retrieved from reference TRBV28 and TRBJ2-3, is DVKVTQSSRYLVKRTGEKVFLECVQDMDHENMFWYRQDPGLGLRLIYFSYDVKMKEKGDIPEGYSVSREKKERFSLILESASTNQTSMYLCASSLTGQGYIDTQYFGPGTRLTVL.

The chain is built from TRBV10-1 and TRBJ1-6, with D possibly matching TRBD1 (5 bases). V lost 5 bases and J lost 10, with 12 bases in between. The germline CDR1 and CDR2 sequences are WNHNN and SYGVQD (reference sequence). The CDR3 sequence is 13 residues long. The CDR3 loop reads CASSQTGSSPLHF. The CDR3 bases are TGCGCCAGCAGTCAAACAGGATCCTCACCCCTCCACTTT.

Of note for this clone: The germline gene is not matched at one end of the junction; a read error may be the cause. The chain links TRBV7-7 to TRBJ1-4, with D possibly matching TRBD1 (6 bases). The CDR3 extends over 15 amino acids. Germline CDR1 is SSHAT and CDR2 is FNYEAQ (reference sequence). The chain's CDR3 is CASSLGPDRNEKLFF. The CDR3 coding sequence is TGTGCTAGCAGCTTAGGCCCAGACAGGAATGAAAAACTGTTTTTT.

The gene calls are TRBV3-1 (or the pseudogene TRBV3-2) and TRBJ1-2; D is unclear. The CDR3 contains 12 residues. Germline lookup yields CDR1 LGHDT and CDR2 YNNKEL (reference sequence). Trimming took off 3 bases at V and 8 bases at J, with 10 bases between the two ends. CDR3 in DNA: TGTGCCAGCAGCCATAGTGAGTGGGGCTACACCTTC. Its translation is CASSHSEWGYTF.

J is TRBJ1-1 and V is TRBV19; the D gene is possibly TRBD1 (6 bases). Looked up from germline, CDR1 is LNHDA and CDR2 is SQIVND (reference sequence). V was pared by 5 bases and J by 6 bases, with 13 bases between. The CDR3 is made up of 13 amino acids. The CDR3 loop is CASSQGSGAEAFF. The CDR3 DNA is TGTGCCAGTAGTCAGGGGTCAGGCGCTGAAGCTTTCTTT.

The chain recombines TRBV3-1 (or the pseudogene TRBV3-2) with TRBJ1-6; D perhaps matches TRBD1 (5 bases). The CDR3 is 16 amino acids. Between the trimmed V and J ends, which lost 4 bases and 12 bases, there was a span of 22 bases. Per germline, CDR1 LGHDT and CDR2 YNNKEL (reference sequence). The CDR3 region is CASSLSGTAVGGPLHF. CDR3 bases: TGTGCCAGCAGCCTCTCGGGGACTGCTGTAGGAGGACCCCTCCACTTT.

CDR3 in DNA: TGCGCCAGCAGCGGCGAATCGGGCCGGAACACTGAAGCTTTCTTT. Translating it yields CASSGESGRNTEAFF. The V call is TRBV5-1, the J call TRBJ1-1; no definite D call. Germline lookup yields CDR1 SGHRS and CDR2 YFSETQ. Trimming shortened V by 4 bases and J by 1 base, and 14 bases separated the two germline ends. This CDR3 contains 15 residues.

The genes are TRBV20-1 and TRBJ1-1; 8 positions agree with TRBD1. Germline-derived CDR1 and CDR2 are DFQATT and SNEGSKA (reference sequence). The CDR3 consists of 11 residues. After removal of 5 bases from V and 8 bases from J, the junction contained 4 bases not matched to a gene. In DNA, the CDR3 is TGCAGTGCTTTCGACAGGGGCGAAGCTTTCTTT. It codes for CSAFDRGEAFF.

The CDR3 reads CAISPQGSLSNQPQHF. In DNA, the CDR3 is TGTGCCATCAGTCCACAGGGGAGTTTAAGCAATCAGCCCCAGCATTTT. V is TRBV10-3 and J is TRBJ1-5; 7 nucleotides agree with TRBD1. V lost 5 bases, J lost 1 base, and 8 bases stayed unmatched. The V gene's germline CDR1 is ENHRY and CDR2 SYGVKD. This CDR3 is built from 16 residues.